A single sample is the source of the 9 T cell receptor beta chains below, sequenced in a study of T cells after yellow fever vaccination. TCRdb reanalysed the 5' RACE reads using MiXCR and keeps one entry per CDR3 protein. The sample holds some 160,000 distinct CDR3 sequences, 5.5% to 7.5% seen once. This specimen consisted of CD4+ T cells sorted from PBMCs, obtained 5 to 6 days after the first yellow fever vaccination. These receptors were taken from a man between 18 and 35 years old who received the YFV17D yellow fever vaccine.

The chain links TRBV5-1 to TRBJ2-1; TRBD1 might be the D (5 bases). Germline CDR1 and CDR2: SGHRS and YFSETQ. V was pared by 5 bases and J by 0 bases, with 9 bases between. CDR3 length: 14 residues. The CDR3 here is CASRPGLSYNEQFF. The CDR3 nucleotides are TGCGCCAGCAGACCAGGGCTCTCCTACAATGAGCAGTTCTTC.

This clonotype came up many times. The chain joins TRBV11-1 to TRBJ2-2; D is perhaps TRBD1 or TRBD2 (5 bases each). This CDR3 is 15 amino acids long. Germline CDR1 is SGHAT and CDR2 is FQDESV (reference sequence). Deletions cut 3 bases from V and 5 bases from J, with 13 bases between. This CDR3 reads CASSLQGAGTGELFF. CDR3 sequence (DNA): TGTGCCAGCAGCTTGCAGGGCGCGGGTACCGGGGAGCTGTTTTTT.

This clonotype was detected many times. The rearrangement joins TRBV6-1 to TRBJ2-7; possibly TRBD1 for D (5 bases). The length of the CDR3 is 16 residues. With 5 bases removed from V and 4 bases from J, the gap between germline ends came to 21 bases. The germline gives CDR1 MNHNS, CDR2 SASEGT. The DNA of the CDR3 is TGTGCCAGCAGTACCACCTCGGTTAGGGGATCATACGAGCAGTACTTC. This sequence encodes CASSTTSVRGSYEQYF.

This clonotype showed up many times. This chain links TRBV7-2 with TRBJ1-4; no reliable D call. The CDR3 contains 14 residues. Germline values: CDR1 SGHTA, CDR2 FQGNSA. Trimming pared 2 bases from V and 8 bases from J, leaving 12 bases between. The CDR3 sequence: CASSLRRSDEKLFF. CDR3 sequence (DNA): TGTGCCAGCAGCTTACGCAGGTCAGACGAAAAACTGTTTTTT.

The rearrangement joins TRBV20-1 to TRBJ2-7, with TRBD2 matching 7 bases. V was pared by 5 bases and J by 5 bases, with 12 bases of the junction left unmatched. This CDR3 has 14 residues. The germline CDR1 and CDR2 sequences are DFQATT and SNEGSKA (reference sequence). CDR3 nucleotide sequence: TGCAGTGCTGAACGTGGGGGTCGGGGGGACGAGCAGTACGTC. Its translation: CSAERGGRGDEQYV.

In its sample, this clonotype was seen a few times. The V and J genes are TRBV5-1 and TRBJ1-4; TRBD1 matches at 9 bases. This CDR3 is built from 15 residues. Trimming removed 3 bases from V and 6 bases from J; junction bases left unmatched: 6. CDR1 SGHRS and CDR2 YFSETQ come from the germline V gene. The CDR3 region has the DNA TGCGCCAGCAGCTCGGCCGGGACAGGGCATGAAAAACTGTTTTTT. The encoded protein is CASSSAGTGHEKLFF.

In this sample, this clonotype turned up many times. The rearrangement joins TRBV2 to TRBJ2-1, with 11 bases that match TRBD2. Germline CDR1 reads SNHLY; CDR2 reads FYNNEI. The length of the CDR3 is 14 residues. Unmatched junction bases numbered 5, after V lost 8 bases and J lost 5 bases. CDR3 in amino acids: CASRRLAGNNEQFF. CDR3 DNA sequence: TGTGCCAGCCGCAGACTAGCGGGGAACAATGAGCAGTTCTTC. The whole variable domain, remainder taken from reference TRBV2 and TRBJ2-1, is EPEVTQTPSHQVTQMGQEVILRCVPISNHLYFYWYRQILGQKVEFLVSFYNNEISEKSEIFDDQFSVERPDGSNFTLKIRSTKLEDSAMYFCASRRLAGNNEQFFGPGTRLTVL.

This clonotype was found many times. For the CDR3, the DNA is TGTGCCAGCAGCTCAACTAGCGGGGCTTTCTACGAGCAGTACTTC. Translating it yields CASSSTSGAFYEQYF. This sequence joins TRBV7-2 and TRBJ2-7, with 10 bases aligning to TRBD2. V lost 4 bases, J lost 3 bases, and 6 bases stayed unmatched. Germline-derived CDR1 and CDR2 are SGHTA and FQGNSA. The CDR3 length is 15 residues.

This chain uses TRBV5-1 with TRBJ2-2; D remains ambiguous. CDR1 and CDR2 (germline): SGHRS, YFSETQ. The length of the CDR3 is 17 residues. Trimming removed 2 bases from V and 3 bases from J, with 17 bases in between. CDR3 residues: CASSLEPTSSYTGELFF. The CDR3 DNA is TGCGCCAGCAGCTTAGAACCTACGTCATCTTACACCGGGGAGCTGTTTTTT.